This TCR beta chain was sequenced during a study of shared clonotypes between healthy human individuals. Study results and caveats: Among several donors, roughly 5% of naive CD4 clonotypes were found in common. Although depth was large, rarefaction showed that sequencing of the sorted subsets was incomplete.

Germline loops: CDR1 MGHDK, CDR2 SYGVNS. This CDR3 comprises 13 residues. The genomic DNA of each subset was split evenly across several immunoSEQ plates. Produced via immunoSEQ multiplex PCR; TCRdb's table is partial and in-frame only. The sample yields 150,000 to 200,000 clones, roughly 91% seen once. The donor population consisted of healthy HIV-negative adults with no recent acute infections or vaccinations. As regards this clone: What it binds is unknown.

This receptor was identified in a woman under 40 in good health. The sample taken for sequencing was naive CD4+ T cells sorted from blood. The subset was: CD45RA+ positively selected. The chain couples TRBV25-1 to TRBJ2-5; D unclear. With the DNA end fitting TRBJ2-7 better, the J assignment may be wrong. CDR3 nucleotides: TGTGCCAGCAGTGAAAAGGGAAGGGACGAGCAGTACTTC. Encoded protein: CASSEKGRDEQYF.